This T cell receptor (beta chain) was sequenced in a study of beta chain features in type 1 diabetes. Study as a whole: The number of sorted cells examined across all samples was under 130,000,000. Study results and limitations: Type 1 diabetes patients showed a moderate but significant shortening of TCRB CDR3s in all four CD4+ subsets.

In regard to this clone: Antigen specificity is unknown.

The whole isolated RNA underwent reverse transcription, so sequencing captured expressed TCRB transcripts. Sequencing was performed with immunoSEQ multiplex PCR; in TCRdb, only in-frame clones are kept and a portion is missing. The data hold 20,000 to 30,000 clones, with over 60% observed a single time. Trimming left V 5 bases short and J 5 bases short, with 8 bases between. The germline CDR1 and CDR2 sequences are MNHNY and SVGAGI (reference sequence). This CDR3 contains 12 residues. Sequencing was done on a sample of Tregs from blood. This chain connects TRBV6-6 to TRBJ2-3, with D unclear. This receptor was obtained from a woman aged 40 to 50 in good health. The CDR3: CASSPTGDTQYF. The CDR3 nucleotides are TGTGCCAGCAGTCCCACGGGAGATACGCAGTATTTT.